What follows are 18 T cell receptor beta chains derived from one specimen sequenced in a study of T cell responses to AZD1222 COVID-19 vaccine. The repertoire was sequenced with immunoSEQ multiplex PCR; TCRdb's copy has only in-frame clones and lacks some. The top ten hold roughly a sixth of the sample, which has about 110,000 clones, 70% to 90% seen once. This specimen was peripheral blood, taken on day 0 of AZD1222 vaccination. Receptors were obtained from an adult in good health.

The chain's CDR3 is CASTRDRGLQETQYF. CDR3 nucleotides: TGCGCCAGCACCCGGGACAGGGGGCTTCAAGAGACCCAGTACTTC. The chain links TRBV5-1 to TRBJ2-5; 12 bases match TRBD1. Germline assignment: CDR1 SGHRS and CDR2 YFSETQ. V trimming: 6 bases; J trimming: 2 bases; junction bases outside the gene matches: 5. The CDR3 spans 15 residues. The complete variable domain, with remaining parts taken from reference TRBV5-1 and TRBJ2-5, reads KAGVTQTPRYLIKTRGQQVTLSCSPISGHRSVSWYQQTPGQGLQFLFEYFSETQRNKGNFPGRFSGRQFSNSRSEMNVSTLELGDSALYLCASTRDRGLQETQYFGPGTRLLVL.

The rearrangement joins TRBV30 to TRBJ2-2; 7 bases align to TRBD2. This CDR3 is 16 amino acids long. V shed 0 bases, J shed 4 bases, and the junction held 8 bases outside the gene matches. Per germline, CDR1 GTSNPN and CDR2 SVGIG (reference sequence). The CDR3 DNA reads as TGTGCCTGGAGTGTCCGGGGAGGGTTAGGCACCGGGGAGCTGTTTTTT. Encoded protein: CAWSVRGGLGTGELFF. The full variable domain, rest sourced from reference TRBV30 and TRBJ2-2, is SQTIHQWPATLVQPVGSPLSLECTVEGTSNPNLYWYRQAAGRGLQLLFYSVGIGQISSEVPQNLSASRPQDRQFILSSKKLLLSDSGFYLCAWSVRGGLGTGELFFGEGSRLTVL.

The genes are TRBV6-2 or TRBV6-3 and TRBJ2-7, with 7 bases matching TRBD1. Per germline, CDR1 MNHEY and CDR2 SVGEGT. The V and J ends lost 5 bases and 4 bases, in that order; junction bases with no gene match: 11. CDR3 size: 15 residues. In nucleotides, the CDR3 is TGTGCCAGCAGTACCCGGGACAGAGGCTTATACGAGCAGTACTTC. It encodes CASSTRDRGLYEQYF.

The gene calls are TRBV11-2 and TRBJ2-2; 9 positions agree with TRBD2. CDR1 is SGHAT and CDR2 is FQNNGV in the germline V gene. With V trimmed by 0 bases and J by 4 bases, 3 bases remained unmatched. This CDR3 is built from 16 residues. Written as DNA, the CDR3 is TGTGCCAGCAGCTTAGAGGCGGGGGGGATCACCGGGGAGCTGTTTTTT. Translated: CASSLEAGGITGELFF.

The V and J genes are TRBV29-1 and TRBJ2-1, with TRBD1 as a possible D gene (5 bases). V lost 3 bases and J 7 bases, leaving 13 bases between the germline ends. The CDR3 is 13 residues long. In germline, CDR1 is SQVTM, CDR2 ANQGSEA. The CDR3 region is CSVEGQGWNEQFF. In nucleotides, the CDR3 is TGCAGCGTTGAGGGTCAGGGTTGGAATGAGCAGTTCTTC.

This clone was seen only a few times. The CDR3 DNA sequence: TGCGCCAGCAGCTTCCCGCAGGGAGAAGGCTACACCTTC. Protein product: CASSFPQGEGYTF. The J gene is TRBJ1-2, the V gene TRBV5-1; D is perhaps TRBD1 (5 bases). The germline CDR1 and CDR2 sequences are SGHRS and YFSETQ. V lost 2 bases and J lost 8, with 13 bases in between. This CDR3 has 13 residues.

The V and J genes are TRBV29-1 and TRBJ1-1; weak D call: TRBD1 (5 bases). In germline, CDR1 is SQVTM, CDR2 ANQGSEA. Trimming shortened V by 2 bases and J by 2 bases, and 9 bases separated the two germline ends. This CDR3 spans 13 amino acids. The CDR3 DNA is TGCAGCGTTGAACAGGGATTCAACACTGAAGCTTTCTTT. It codes for CSVEQGFNTEAFF.

As regards this clone: The sample has other DNA sequences that encode this CDR3 too. The chain employs TRBV19 and TRBJ2-7; 11 bases map to TRBD2. Germline V gene sequence: CDR1 LNHDA, CDR2 SQIVND (reference sequence). The CDR3 length is 16 residues. V shed 4 bases, J shed 0 bases, and the junction held 5 bases outside the gene matches. CDR3 sequence (DNA): TGTGCCAGTAGTACTCCCGGGACTAGCGGCTCCTACGAGCAGTACTTC. Residues: CASSTPGTSGSYEQYF.

The chain carries TRBV7-9 and TRBJ1-1; D unresolved. The CDR3 is 15 amino acids. Between the trimmed V and J ends, which lost 5 bases and 1 base, there was a span of 14 bases. Germline assignment: CDR1 SEHNR and CDR2 FQNEAQ (reference sequence). The CDR3 protein is CASSPENSPNTEAFF. CDR3 DNA: TGTGCCAGCAGCCCAGAGAATAGCCCGAACACTGAAGCTTTCTTT.

The chain is built from TRBV15 and TRBJ2-1; 11 bases align to TRBD2. V was clipped by 0 bases and J by 9 bases; unmatched bases: 4. The CDR3 has 15 residues. Germline CDR1 reads LNHNV; CDR2 reads YYDKDF (reference sequence). CDR3 DNA sequence: TGTGCCACCAGCAGAGATTCTAGCGGGAGGATTGAGCAGTTCTTC. Encoded protein: CATSRDSSGRIEQFF. Supplemented by reference TRBV15 and TRBJ2-1, the full variable domain reads DAMVIQNPRYQVTQFGKPVTLSCSQTLNHNVMYWYQQKSSQAPKLLFHYYDKDFNNEADTPDNFQSRRPNTSFCFLDIRSPGLGDTAMYLCATSRDSSGRIEQFFGPGTRLTVL.

In this sample, this clone turned up once. The chain carries TRBV11-3 and TRBJ1-1; the D gene is possibly TRBD1 (5 bases). Germline CDR1 SGHNT, CDR2 YENEEA. This CDR3 region has 14 residues. Trimming took 7 bases from V and 3 from J, leaving 15 bases between them. The CDR3 DNA reads TGTGCCAGCACCCCTGGGGGGTGGGACACTGAAGCTTTCTTT. This gives the protein CASTPGGWDTEAFF.

The chain recombines TRBV5-1 with TRBJ2-1; D is unclear. The CDR3 spans 18 residues. Between the trimmed V and J ends, which lost 0 bases and 6 bases, there was a span of 22 bases. Per the germline V gene, CDR1 is SGHRS and CDR2 is YFSETQ. CDR3 nucleotide sequence: TGCGCCAGCAGCTTGGAAGGCGGATCGCTCTTTTGGCCCAATGAGCAGTTCTTC. Amino acids: CASSLEGGSLFWPNEQFF.

This chain links TRBV6-5 with TRBJ1-2; perhaps TRBD1 as D (5 bases). Germline values: CDR1 MNHEY, CDR2 SVGAGI. Trimming shortened V by 9 bases and J by 4 bases, and 15 bases separated the two germline ends. This CDR3 comprises 13 residues. The CDR3 coding sequence is TGTGCCAGTAAGACAGCCCAGCGCTATGGCTACACCTTC. Amino acids: CASKTAQRYGYTF.

V gene TRBV18 combines with J gene TRBJ1-6; 11 positions match TRBD1. The CDR3 is made up of 15 amino acids. Germline V gene lookup returns CDR1 KGHSH and CDR2 LQKENI. V trimming: 3 bases; J trimming: 9 bases; junction bases outside the gene matches: 4. The CDR3 loop is CASSPGTGGFSPLHF. CDR3 nucleotides: TGTGCCAGCTCACCGGGGACAGGGGGTTTTTCACCCCTCCACTTT.

The chain employs TRBV5-6 and TRBJ2-3; D possibly uses TRBD1 or TRBD2 (5 bases each). This CDR3 contains 15 residues. Deletions cut 0 bases from V and 2 bases from J, with 10 bases between. Germline V CDR1 and CDR2: SGHDT, YYEEEE. The CDR3 region is CASSLAGPSTDTQYF. CDR3 nucleotide sequence: TGTGCCAGCAGCTTGGCGGGACCCTCCACAGATACGCAGTATTTT.

This sequence joins TRBV5-1 and TRBJ2-2; perhaps TRBD2 as D (6 bases). V was pared by 0 bases and J by 4 bases, with 10 bases between. The CDR3 is 15 amino acids. The germline V gene encodes CDR1 SGHRS and CDR2 YFSETQ. The CDR3 region is CASSLEVSGTGELFF. CDR3 coding DNA: TGCGCCAGCAGCTTGGAGGTTAGCGGCACCGGGGAGCTGTTTTTT.

The chain has TRBV19 and TRBJ1-1; 7 nucleotides align to TRBD1. Germline lookup yields CDR1 LNHDA and CDR2 SQIVND (reference sequence). Germline trimming cut 5 bases from V and 4 bases from J; bases unmatched to any gene: 10. This CDR3 is built from 15 residues. The CDR3 reads CASSGLRTGSTEAFF. In nucleotides, the CDR3 is TGTGCCAGTAGTGGACTTAGGACAGGCAGCACTGAAGCTTTCTTT.

The V call is TRBV5-6, the J call TRBJ1-3, with TRBD1 as a possible D gene (6 bases). The germline CDR1 and CDR2 sequences are SGHDT and YYEEEE. The CDR3 is 15 residues long. Trimming cost V 4 bases and J 0 bases, with 11 bases left between them. This CDR3 reads CASSPTGPSGNTIYF. The CDR3 coding sequence is TGTGCCAGCAGCCCGACAGGCCCCTCTGGAAACACCATATATTTT. The full variable domain, with the rest looked up from reference TRBV5-6 and TRBJ1-3, is DAGVTQSPTHLIKTRGQQVTLRCSPKSGHDTVSWYQQALGQGPQFIFQYYEEEERQRGNFPDRFSGHQFPNYSSELNVNALLLGDSALYLCASSPTGPSGNTIYFGEGSWLTVV.